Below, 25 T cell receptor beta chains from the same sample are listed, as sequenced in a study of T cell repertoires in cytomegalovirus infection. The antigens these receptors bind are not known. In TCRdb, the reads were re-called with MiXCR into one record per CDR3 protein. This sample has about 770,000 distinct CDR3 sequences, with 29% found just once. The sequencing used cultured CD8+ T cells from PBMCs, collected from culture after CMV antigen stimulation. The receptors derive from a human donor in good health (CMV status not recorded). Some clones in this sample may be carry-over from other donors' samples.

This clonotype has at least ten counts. The CDR3 here is CASSPRGSGNYNEQFF. For the CDR3, the DNA is TGTGCCAGCAGTCCCCGGGGTAGCGGAAACTACAATGAGCAGTTCTTC. This chain links TRBV7-6 with TRBJ2-1; TRBD2 is a possible D gene (6 bases). The CDR3 has 16 amino acids. V shed 6 bases and J shed 3 bases, with 18 bases lying between them. Germline lookup yields CDR1 SGHVS and CDR2 FNYEAQ.

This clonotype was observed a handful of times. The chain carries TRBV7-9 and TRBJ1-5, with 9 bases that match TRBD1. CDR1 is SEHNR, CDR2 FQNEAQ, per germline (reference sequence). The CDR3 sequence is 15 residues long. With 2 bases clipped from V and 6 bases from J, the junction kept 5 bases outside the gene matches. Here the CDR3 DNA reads TGTGCCAGCAGCTTAAACACAGGGGGCCGTCAGCCCCAGCATTTT. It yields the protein CASSLNTGGRQPQHF.

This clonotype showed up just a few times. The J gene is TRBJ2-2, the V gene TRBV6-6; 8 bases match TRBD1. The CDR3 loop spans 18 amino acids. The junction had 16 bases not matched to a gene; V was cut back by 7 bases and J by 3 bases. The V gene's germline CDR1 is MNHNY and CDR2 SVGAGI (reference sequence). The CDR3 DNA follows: TGTGCCAGCAATATTAACCCCTGGACAGGGTACGACACCGGGGAGCTGTTTTTT. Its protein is CASNINPWTGYDTGELFF.

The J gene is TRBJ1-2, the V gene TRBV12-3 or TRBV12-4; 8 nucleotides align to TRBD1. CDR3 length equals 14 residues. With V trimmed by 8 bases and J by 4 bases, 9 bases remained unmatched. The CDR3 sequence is CASGSRGRGYGYTF. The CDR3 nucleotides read TGTGCCAGCGGCTCCAGGGGGCGCGGCTATGGCTACACCTTC.

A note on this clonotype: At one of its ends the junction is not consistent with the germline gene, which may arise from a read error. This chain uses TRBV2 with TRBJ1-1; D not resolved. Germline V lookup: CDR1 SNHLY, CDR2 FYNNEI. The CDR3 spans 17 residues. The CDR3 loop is CASSVTRLRARNAEAFF. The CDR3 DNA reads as TGTGCCAGCAGTGTTACCCGTTTAAGAGCCCGGAACGCTGAAGCTTTCTTT. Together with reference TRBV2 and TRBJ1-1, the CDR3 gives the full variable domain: EPEVTQTPSHQVTQMGQEVILRCVPISNHLYFYWYRQILGQKVEFLVSFYNNEISEKSEIFDDQFSVERPDGSNFTLKIRSTKLEDSAMYFCASSVTRLRARNAEAFFGQGTRLTVV.

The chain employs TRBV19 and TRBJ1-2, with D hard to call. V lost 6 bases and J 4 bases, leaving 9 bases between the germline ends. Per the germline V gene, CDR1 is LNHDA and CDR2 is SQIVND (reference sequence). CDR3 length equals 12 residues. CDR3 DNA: TGTGCCAGTAGCACGACCTCCTATGGCTACACCTTC. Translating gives CASSTTSYGYTF.

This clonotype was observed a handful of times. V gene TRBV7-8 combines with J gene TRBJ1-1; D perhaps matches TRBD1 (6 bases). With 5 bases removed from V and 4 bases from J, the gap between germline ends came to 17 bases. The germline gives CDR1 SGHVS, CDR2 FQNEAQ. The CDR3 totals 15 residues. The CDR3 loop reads CASSTGRDTSTEAFF. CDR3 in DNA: TGTGCCAGCAGCACAGGGCGGGACACCTCCACTGAAGCTTTCTTT.

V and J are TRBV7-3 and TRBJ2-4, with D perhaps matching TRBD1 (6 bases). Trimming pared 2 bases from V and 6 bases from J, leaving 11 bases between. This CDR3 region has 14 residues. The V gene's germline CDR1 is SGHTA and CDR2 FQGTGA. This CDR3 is CASSLGGPLNIQYF. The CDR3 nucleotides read TGTGCCAGCAGCTTAGGGGGCCCCTTAAACATTCAGTACTTC. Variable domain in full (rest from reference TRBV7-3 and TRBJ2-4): GAGVSQTPSNKVTEKGKYVELRCDPISGHTALYWYRQSLGQGPEFLIYFQGTGAADDSGLPNDRFFAVRPEGSVSTLKIQRTERGDSAVYLCASSLGGPLNIQYFGAGTRLSVL.

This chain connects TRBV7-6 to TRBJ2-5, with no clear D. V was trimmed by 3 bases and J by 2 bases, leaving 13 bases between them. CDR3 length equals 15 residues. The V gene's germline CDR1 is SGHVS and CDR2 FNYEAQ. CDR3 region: CASSLGPGQQETQYF. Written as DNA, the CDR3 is TGTGCCAGCAGCTTGGGTCCCGGTCAGCAAGAGACCCAGTACTTC.

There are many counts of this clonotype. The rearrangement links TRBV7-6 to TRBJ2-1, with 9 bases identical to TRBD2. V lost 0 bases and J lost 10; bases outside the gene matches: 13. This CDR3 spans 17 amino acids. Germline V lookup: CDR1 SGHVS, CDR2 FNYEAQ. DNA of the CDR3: TGTGCCAGCAGCTTAGCGGTGGGGCAGCGGGGGGACTCGGAGCAGTTCTTC. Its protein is CASSLAVGQRGDSEQFF.

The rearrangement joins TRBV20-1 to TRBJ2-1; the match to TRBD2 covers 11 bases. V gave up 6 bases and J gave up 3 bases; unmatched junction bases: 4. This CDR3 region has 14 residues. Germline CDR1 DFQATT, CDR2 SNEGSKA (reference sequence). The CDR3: CSADTSGGYNEQFF. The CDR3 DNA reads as TGCAGTGCCGACACTAGCGGGGGCTACAATGAGCAGTTCTTC.

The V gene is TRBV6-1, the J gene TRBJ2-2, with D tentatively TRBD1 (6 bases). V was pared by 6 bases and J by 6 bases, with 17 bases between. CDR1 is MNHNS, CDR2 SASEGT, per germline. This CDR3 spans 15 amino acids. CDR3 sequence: CASRPGHQSAGELFF. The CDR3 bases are TGTGCCAGCAGACCGGGACACCAGTCGGCCGGGGAGCTGTTTTTT.

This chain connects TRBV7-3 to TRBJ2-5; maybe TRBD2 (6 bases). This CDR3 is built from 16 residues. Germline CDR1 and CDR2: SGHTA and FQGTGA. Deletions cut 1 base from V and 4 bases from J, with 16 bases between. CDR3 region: CASSLIVAGSSETQYF. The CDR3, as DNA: TGTGCCAGCAGCTTAATCGTCGCGGGATCATCAGAGACCCAGTACTTC.

The CDR3 DNA is TGTGCCAGCACCCCGGGACAGGCGATCGGGGAGCTGTTTTTT. As protein: CASTPGQAIGELFF. This chain links TRBV19 with TRBJ2-2; the match to TRBD1 covers 8 bases. The ends lost 9 bases at V and 7 bases at J; junction bases unmatched: 10. CDR1 and CDR2 from the germline V gene are LNHDA and SQIVND (reference sequence). The CDR3 extends over 14 amino acids.

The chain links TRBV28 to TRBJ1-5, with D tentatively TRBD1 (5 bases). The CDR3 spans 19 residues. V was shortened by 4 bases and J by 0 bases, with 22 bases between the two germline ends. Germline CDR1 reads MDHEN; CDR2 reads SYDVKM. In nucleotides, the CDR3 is TGTGCCAGCAGTTCCCCCGTAGGGGCAGCTTTTTATAGCAATCAGCCCCAGCATTTT. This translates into CASSSPVGAAFYSNQPQHF. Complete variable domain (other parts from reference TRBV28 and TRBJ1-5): DVKVTQSSRYLVKRTGEKVFLECVQDMDHENMFWYRQDPGLGLRLIYFSYDVKMKEKGDIPEGYSVSREKKERFSLILESASTNQTSMYLCASSSPVGAAFYSNQPQHFGDGTRLSIL.

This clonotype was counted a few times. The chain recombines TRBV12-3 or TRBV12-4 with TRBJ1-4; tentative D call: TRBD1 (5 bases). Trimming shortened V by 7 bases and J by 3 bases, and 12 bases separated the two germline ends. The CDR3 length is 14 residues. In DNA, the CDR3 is TGTGCCAGCACCCAAAGAGGGGCTAATGAAAAACTGTTTTTT. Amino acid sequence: CASTQRGANEKLFF.

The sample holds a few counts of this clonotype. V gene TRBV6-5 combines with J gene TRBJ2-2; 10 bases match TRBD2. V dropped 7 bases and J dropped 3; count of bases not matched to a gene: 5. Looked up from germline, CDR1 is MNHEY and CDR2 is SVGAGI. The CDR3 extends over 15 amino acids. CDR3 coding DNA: TGTGCCAGCATACCTAGCGGGGGATACACCGGGGAGCTGTTTTTT. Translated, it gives CASIPSGGYTGELFF.

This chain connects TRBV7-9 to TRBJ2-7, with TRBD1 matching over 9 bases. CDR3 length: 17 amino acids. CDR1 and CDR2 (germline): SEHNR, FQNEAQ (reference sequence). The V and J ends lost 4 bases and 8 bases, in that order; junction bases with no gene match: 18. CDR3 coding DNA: TGTGCCAGCAGCTCGACGACAGGGGGTGCACTGGGTTACAAGCAGTACTTC. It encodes CASSSTTGGALGYKQYF.

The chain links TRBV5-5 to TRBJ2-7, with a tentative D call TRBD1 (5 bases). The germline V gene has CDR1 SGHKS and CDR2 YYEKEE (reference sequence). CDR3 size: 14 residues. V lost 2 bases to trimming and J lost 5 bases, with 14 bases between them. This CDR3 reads CASSFMIGVNEQYF. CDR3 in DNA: TGTGCCAGCAGCTTTATGATAGGGGTCAACGAGCAGTACTTC.

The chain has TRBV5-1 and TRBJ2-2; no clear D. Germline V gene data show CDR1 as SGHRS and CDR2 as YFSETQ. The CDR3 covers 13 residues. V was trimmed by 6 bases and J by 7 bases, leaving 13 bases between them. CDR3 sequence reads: CASMSGRDGELFF. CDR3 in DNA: TGCGCCAGCATGTCGGGTCGCGACGGGGAGCTGTTTTTT.

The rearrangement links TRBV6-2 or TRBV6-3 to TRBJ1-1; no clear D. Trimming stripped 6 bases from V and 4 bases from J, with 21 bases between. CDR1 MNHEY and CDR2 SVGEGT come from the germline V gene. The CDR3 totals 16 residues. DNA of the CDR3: TGTGCCAGCAGACCCCTCAGTTTAGGGAAGAGCACTGAAGCTTTCTTT. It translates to CASRPLSLGKSTEAFF.

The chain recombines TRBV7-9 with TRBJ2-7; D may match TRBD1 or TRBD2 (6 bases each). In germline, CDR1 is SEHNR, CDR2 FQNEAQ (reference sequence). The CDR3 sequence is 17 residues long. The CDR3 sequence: CARSFSRGPESSYEQYV. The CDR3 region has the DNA TGTGCCAGGAGCTTCTCTCGGGGGCCCGAGAGCTCCTACGAGCAGTACGTC.

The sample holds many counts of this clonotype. CDR3 protein: CASSLGGLGFNEQFF. The CDR3 nucleotides read TGTGCCAGCAGCTTAGGAGGACTAGGTTTCAATGAGCAGTTCTTC. The chain couples TRBV7-6 to TRBJ2-1, with 7 bases identical to TRBD2. V dropped 1 base and J dropped 6; count of bases not matched to a gene: 6. There are 15 residues in the CDR3. The V gene's germline CDR1 is SGHVS and CDR2 FNYEAQ.

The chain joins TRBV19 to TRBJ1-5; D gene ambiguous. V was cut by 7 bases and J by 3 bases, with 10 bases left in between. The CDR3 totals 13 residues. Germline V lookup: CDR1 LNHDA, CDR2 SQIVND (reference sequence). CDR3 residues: CASNVGANQPQHF. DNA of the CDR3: TGTGCCAGTAATGTTGGCGCCAATCAGCCCCAGCATTTT.

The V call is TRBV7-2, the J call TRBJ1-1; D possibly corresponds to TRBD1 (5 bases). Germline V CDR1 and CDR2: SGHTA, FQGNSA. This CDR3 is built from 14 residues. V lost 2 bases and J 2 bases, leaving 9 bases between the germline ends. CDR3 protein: CASSLNRYNTEAFF. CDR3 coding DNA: TGTGCCAGCAGCTTAAACAGGTATAACACTGAAGCTTTCTTT. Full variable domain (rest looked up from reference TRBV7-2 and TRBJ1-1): GAGVSQSPSNKVTEKGKDVELRCDPISGHTALYWYRQSLGQGLEFLIYFQGNSAPDKSGLPSDRFSAERTGGSVSTLTIQRTQQEDSAVYLCASSLNRYNTEAFFGQGTRLTVV.